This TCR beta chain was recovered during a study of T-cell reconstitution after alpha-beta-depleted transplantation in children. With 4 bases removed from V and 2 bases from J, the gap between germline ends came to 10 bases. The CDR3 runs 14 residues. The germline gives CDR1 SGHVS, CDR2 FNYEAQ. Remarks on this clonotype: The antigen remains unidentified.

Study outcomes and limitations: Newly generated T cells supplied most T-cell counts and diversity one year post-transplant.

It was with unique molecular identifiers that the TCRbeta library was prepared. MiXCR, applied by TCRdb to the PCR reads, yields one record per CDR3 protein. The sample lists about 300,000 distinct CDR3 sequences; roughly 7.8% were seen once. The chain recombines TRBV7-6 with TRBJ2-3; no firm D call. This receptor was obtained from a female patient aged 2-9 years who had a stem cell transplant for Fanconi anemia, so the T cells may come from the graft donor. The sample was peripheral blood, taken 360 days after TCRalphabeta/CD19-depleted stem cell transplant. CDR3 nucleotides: TGTGCCAGCAGCTCGGACGGACCCACAGATACGCAGTATTTT. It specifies CASSSDGPTDTQYF.